These T cell receptor beta chains were read from a single sample in a study of T cells after yellow fever vaccination. TCRdb re-analysed the 5' RACE reads in MiXCR, keeping a single row per CDR3 protein. This sample has 300,000 to 350,000 distinct CDR3 sequences, with 9.5% to 12% found just once. The material was CD4+ T cells sorted from PBMCs, obtained 45 days after the yellow fever booster vaccination. These receptors originate from a man in his late teens or twenties who received the YFV17D yellow fever vaccine. CDR3s include the opening cysteine and the closing phenylalanine or tryptophan. The order of the fields is D gene, V gene, CDR3 protein. D genes are given only for firm matches.

d_gene: -
v_gene: TRBV2
CDR3aa: CASSDLGGETQYF

d_gene: -
v_gene: TRBV6-1
CDR3aa: CASSGVGQETQYF

d_gene: -
v_gene: TRBV6-2/TRBV6-3
CDR3aa: CASRTADRWNIQYF

d_gene: -
v_gene: TRBV20-1
CDR3aa: CSAATLGRSNQPQHF

d_gene: TRBD2
v_gene: TRBV12-3/TRBV12-4
CDR3aa: CASSLGAGGGETQYF

d_gene: TRBD1
v_gene: TRBV5-1
CDR3aa: CASSPTGGEKNTEAFF

d_gene: TRBD1
v_gene: TRBV4-2
CDR3aa: CASSLQGASDGYTF

d_gene: -
v_gene: TRBV5-1
CDR3aa: CASSPSLRGSEQFF

d_gene: -
v_gene: TRBV6-2/TRBV6-3
CDR3aa: CASIPPQGTDTGDTQYF

d_gene: -
v_gene: TRBV6-2/TRBV6-3
CDR3aa: CASSYSPRKGLNTGELFF

d_gene: TRBD1
v_gene: TRBV7-9
CDR3aa: CASSFWQGVSPLHF

d_gene: TRBD1
v_gene: TRBV4-1
CDR3aa: CASSQDRGLGNTEAFF

d_gene: -
v_gene: TRBV3-1
CDR3aa: CASSPSVVDTQYF

d_gene: TRBD2
v_gene: TRBV7-2
CDR3aa: CASSSPGLAGHNEQFF

d_gene: TRBD1
v_gene: TRBV19
CDR3aa: CASSRDRPVADTQYF

d_gene: -
v_gene: TRBV20-1
CDR3aa: CSASPGGSNQPQHF

d_gene: -
v_gene: TRBV5-1
CDR3aa: CASSLEVGVNEQFF

d_gene: -
v_gene: TRBV6-5
CDR3aa: CASSGQPNQPQHF

d_gene: -
v_gene: TRBV12-3/TRBV12-4
CDR3aa: CASSAVQPPPEQYF

d_gene: TRBD1
v_gene: TRBV6-5
CDR3aa: CASYSGQGVYGYTF

d_gene: -
v_gene: TRBV20-1
CDR3aa: CSARPGGPYNEQFF

d_gene: TRBD1
v_gene: TRBV6-6
CDR3aa: CASIYGTGKSPLHF

d_gene: -
v_gene: TRBV21-1
CDR3aa: CASSNHRVPQNNQPQHF

d_gene: -
v_gene: TRBV19
CDR3aa: CASSPPTAATENTGELFF

d_gene: -
v_gene: TRBV7-2
CDR3aa: CASTLVGTSKETQYF

d_gene: TRBD2
v_gene: TRBV7-9
CDR3aa: CASSFGGGHSSTDTQYF

d_gene: TRBD1
v_gene: TRBV12-3/TRBV12-4
CDR3aa: CASSLDRANEAFF

d_gene: -
v_gene: TRBV29-1
CDR3aa: CSVGGTLTTDTQYF

d_gene: TRBD1
v_gene: TRBV12-3/TRBV12-4
CDR3aa: CASSLGTGGAGVLNQPQHF

d_gene: TRBD1
v_gene: TRBV19
CDR3aa: CASSTQTGGYFTEAFF

d_gene: -
v_gene: TRBV28
CDR3aa: CASSFGTRLGDTQYF

d_gene: -
v_gene: TRBV11-1
CDR3aa: CASSLTAAESPLHF

d_gene: -
v_gene: TRBV7-9
CDR3aa: CASSSRTGQPQHF

d_gene: TRBD1
v_gene: TRBV7-2
CDR3aa: CASSWGTARNTEAFF

d_gene: -
v_gene: TRBV12-5
CDR3aa: CASGLSLAEAGELFF

d_gene: -
v_gene: TRBV4-2
CDR3aa: CASSSWGSGEQFF

d_gene: TRBD1
v_gene: TRBV5-4
CDR3aa: CASSRDRAVDTQYF

d_gene: TRBD2
v_gene: TRBV20-1
CDR3aa: CSASDRGLAGTTDTQYF

d_gene: -
v_gene: TRBV5-6
CDR3aa: CASSVTGPTSGNTIYF

d_gene: -
v_gene: TRBV5-1
CDR3aa: CASSGRDADTDTQYF